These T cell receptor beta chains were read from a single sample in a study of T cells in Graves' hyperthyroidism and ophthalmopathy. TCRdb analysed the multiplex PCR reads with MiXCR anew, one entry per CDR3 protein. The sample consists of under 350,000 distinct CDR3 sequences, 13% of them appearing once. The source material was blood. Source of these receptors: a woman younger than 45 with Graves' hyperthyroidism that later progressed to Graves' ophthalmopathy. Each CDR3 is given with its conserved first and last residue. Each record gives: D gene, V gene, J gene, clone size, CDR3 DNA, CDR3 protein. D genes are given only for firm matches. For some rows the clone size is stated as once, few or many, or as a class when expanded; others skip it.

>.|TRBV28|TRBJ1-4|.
TGTGCCAGCAGTTTATTCTCCAGGGAAACTGAAAAACTGTTTTTT
CASSLFSRETEKLFF
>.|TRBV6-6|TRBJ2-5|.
TGTGCCAGCAGTTACACCGAAAATGGAGAGACCCAGTACTTC
CASSYTENGETQYF
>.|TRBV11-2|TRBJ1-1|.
TGTGCCAGCAGCCTACAAATAAGGGAGTTGGGGACTGAAGCTTTCTTT
CASSLQIRELGTEAFF
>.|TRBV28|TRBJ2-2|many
TGTGCCAGCAGTTTGAATGGGGGGGAGCTGTTTTTT
CASSLNGGELFF
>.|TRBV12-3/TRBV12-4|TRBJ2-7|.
TGTGCCAGCAGTCAAACCTACGAGAAGTACTTC
CASSQTYEKYF
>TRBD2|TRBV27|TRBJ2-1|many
TGTGCCAGCATCTGGGTAGCGGGAGGGAATGAGCAGTTCTTC
CASIWVAGGNEQFF
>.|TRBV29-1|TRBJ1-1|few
TGCAGCGTTGAAAAAGAGGACACTGAAGCTTTCTTT
CSVEKEDTEAFF
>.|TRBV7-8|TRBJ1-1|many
TGTGCCAGCAGCTTTTACAGGGATAACACTGAAGCTTTCTTT
CASSFYRDNTEAFF
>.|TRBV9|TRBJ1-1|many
TGTGCCAGCAGCGTAGCTCCCCAGGGCGTCACTGAAGCTTTCTTT
CASSVAPQGVTEAFF
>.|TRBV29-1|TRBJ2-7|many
TGCAGCGCCCACGGGGCAGGCGCCTACGAGCAGTACTTC
CSAHGAGAYEQYF
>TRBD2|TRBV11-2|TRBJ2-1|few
TGTGCCAGCAACCGACTAGCGGGGGGACGATACCATGAGCAGTTCTTC
CASNRLAGGRYHEQFF
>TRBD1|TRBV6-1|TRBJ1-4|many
TGTGCCAGCAGTGACGGGGACAGGGCGGTTGGTGAAAAACTGTTTTTT
CASSDGDRAVGEKLFF
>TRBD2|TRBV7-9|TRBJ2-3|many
TGTGCCAGCAGCTTCAGCGGGACCCTCACAGATACGCAGTATTTT
CASSFSGTLTDTQYF
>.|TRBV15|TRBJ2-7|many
TGTGCCACCAGCAGAAAAACAGGGAGATCCTACGAGCAGTACTTC
CATSRKTGRSYEQYF
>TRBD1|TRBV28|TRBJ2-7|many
TGTGCCAGCAGTCCCCGGATCCGGGACAGGCGTACCTACGAGCAGTACTTC
CASSPRIRDRRTYEQYF
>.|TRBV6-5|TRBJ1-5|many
TGTGCCAGCAGTTACGGGGATCAGCCCCAGCATTTT
CASSYGDQPQHF
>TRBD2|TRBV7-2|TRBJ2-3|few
TGTGCCAGCAGCTTGTTGGGCGGGGGGGGAGATACGCAGTATTTT
CASSLLGGGGDTQYF
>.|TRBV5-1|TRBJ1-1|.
TGCGCCAGCAGCTCCCCAGGGGCGGGAGGGCCCCTGAACACTGAAGCTTTCTTT
CASSSPGAGGPLNTEAFF
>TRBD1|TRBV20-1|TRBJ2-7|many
TGCAGTGCTACCTCGGACAGGGCTAGCTCCTACGAGCAGTACTTC
CSATSDRASSYEQYF
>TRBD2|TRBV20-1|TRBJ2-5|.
TGCAGTGCTCCCATAGCGGGAACTGGTGAGACCCAGTACTTC
CSAPIAGTGETQYF
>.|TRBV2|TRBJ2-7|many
TGTGCCAGCGAAGGGGACCTCTACGAGCAGTACTTC
CASEGDLYEQYF
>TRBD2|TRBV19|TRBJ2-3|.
TGTGCCTGCAACACCGGACTAGCGGGAGCAGATACGCAGTATTTT
CACNTGLAGADTQYF
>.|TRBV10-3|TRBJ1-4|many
TGTGCCATCAGTGAAAGGGGTGCTAATGAAAAACTGTTTTTT
CAISERGANEKLFF
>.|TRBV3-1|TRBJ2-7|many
TGTGCCAGCAGCCAAGATGTTTCCGGGTCCATGGCCTACGAGCAGTACTTC
CASSQDVSGSMAYEQYF
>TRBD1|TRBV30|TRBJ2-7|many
TGTGCCTGCTCCGAGACAGGGTCTGGCTACGAGCAGTACTTC
CACSETGSGYEQYF
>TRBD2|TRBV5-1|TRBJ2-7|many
TGCGCCAGCAGCTCTTCTAGCGGTCCCTCCTACGAGCAGTACTTC
CASSSSSGPSYEQYF
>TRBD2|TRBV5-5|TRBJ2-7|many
TGTGCCAGCAGCGCCCTACTAGCGGGAGAGCGCGAGCAGTACTTC
CASSALLAGEREQYF
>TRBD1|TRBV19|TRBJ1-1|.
TGTGCCAGTAGTAGCTTACCGGGACAGGGGAAAGCTTTCTTT
CASSSLPGQGKAFF
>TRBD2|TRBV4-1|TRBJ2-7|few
TGCGCCAGCAGCCAACCGCCTAGCGGTACCTACGAGCAGTACTTC
CASSQPPSGTYEQYF
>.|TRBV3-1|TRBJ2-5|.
TGTGCCAGCAGCACCCGGGAGGGGGCTCGGGAGACCCAGTACTTC
CASSTREGARETQYF
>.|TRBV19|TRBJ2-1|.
TGTGCCACCGGGACTGTTAAGGGGCAGTTCTTC
CATGTVKGQFF
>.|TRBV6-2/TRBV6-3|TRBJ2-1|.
TGTGCCAGCAGTGAAAGGGGTGGCTCCTACAATGAGCAGTTCTTC
CASSERGGSYNEQFF
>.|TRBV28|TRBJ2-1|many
TGTGCCAGCAGTTGGCATGAGCAGTTCTTC
CASSWHEQFF
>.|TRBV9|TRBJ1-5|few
TGTGCCAGCAGCGTAGAGCCGGATCAGCCCCAGCATTTT
CASSVEPDQPQHF
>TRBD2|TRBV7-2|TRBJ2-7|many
TGTGCCAGCAGCTTAGCGGGGGGGGGTTTGGGCGAGCAGTACTTC
CASSLAGGGLGEQYF
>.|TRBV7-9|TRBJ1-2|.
TGTGCCAGCAGAGGCGACGGTGGGCACTATGGCTACACCTTC
CASRGDGGHYGYTF
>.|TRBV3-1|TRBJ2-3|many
TGTGCCAGCAGCCAAGTGCCTTCAACGGATACGCAGTATTTT
CASSQVPSTDTQYF
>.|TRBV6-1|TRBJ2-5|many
TGTGCCAGCACCCTTGGTCGTAGCGCACAAGAGACCCAGTACTTC
CASTLGRSAQETQYF
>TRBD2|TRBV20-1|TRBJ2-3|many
TGCAGTGCTCACCGGACTAGCGGCACAGATACGCAGTATTTT
CSAHRTSGTDTQYF
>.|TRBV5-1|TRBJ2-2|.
TGCGCCAGCAGCTCCCGTGGAGAGAGCAACACCGGGGAGCTGTTTTTT
CASSSRGESNTGELFF
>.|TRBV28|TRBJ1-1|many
TGTGCCAGCAGTTCTCTCTTTCGTGAAGCTTTCTTT
CASSSLFREAFF
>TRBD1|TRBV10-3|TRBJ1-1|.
TGTGCCATCAGGGGGACAGCTGATTTTGAAGCTTTCTTT
CAIRGTADFEAFF
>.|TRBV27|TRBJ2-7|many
TGTGCCAGCAGGGGCCTGGGGCAGCCCAGGGACGAGCAGTACTTC
CASRGLGQPRDEQYF
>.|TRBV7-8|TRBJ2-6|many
TGTGCCAGCAGATCCTCGGGCAGGGTCCTGGGAGGGGCCAACGTCCTGACTTTC
CASRSSGRVLGGANVLTF
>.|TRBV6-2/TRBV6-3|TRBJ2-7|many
TGTGCCAGCAGTTCCCAAGGAGAGCAGTACTTC
CASSSQGEQYF
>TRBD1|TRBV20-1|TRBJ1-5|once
TGCAGTGCTAGAGGCGACAGGGGTTATAGCAATCAGCCCCAGCATTTT
CSARGDRGYSNQPQHF
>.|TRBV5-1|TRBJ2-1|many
TGCGCCAGCAGCCTCCAGCCTAGCTCCTACAATGAGCAGTTCTTC
CASSLQPSSYNEQFF
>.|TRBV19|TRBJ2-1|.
TGTGCCAGTAGCGTAGACAAGTTTTCGGTCAATGAGCAGTTCTTC
CASSVDKFSVNEQFF
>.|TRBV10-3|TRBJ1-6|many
TGTGCCATCACATCGGGCCGGGGGGATTCACCCCTCCACTTT
CAITSGRGDSPLHF
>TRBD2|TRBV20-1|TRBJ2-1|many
TGCAGTGCTAAATTTGGGACTAGCAGCGGCCATGAGCAGTTCTTC
CSAKFGTSSGHEQFF
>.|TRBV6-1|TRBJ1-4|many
TGTGCCAGCAGCCTTGGGCCCGACGCCGATGAAAAACTGTTTTTT
CASSLGPDADEKLFF
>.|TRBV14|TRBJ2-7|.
TGTGCCAGCAGCCAAGAAATACGTTCCTACGAGCAGTACTTC
CASSQEIRSYEQYF
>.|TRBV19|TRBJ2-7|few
TGTGCCAGTAGTCACGACGGGGTTGGGTCCTACGAGCAGTACTTC
CASSHDGVGSYEQYF
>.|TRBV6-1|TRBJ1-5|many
TGTGCCAGCAGTCCTACCTCAGGGAGGCAGCCCCAGCATTTT
CASSPTSGRQPQHF